Below, 25 T cell receptor beta chains from the same sample are listed, as sequenced in a study of T cell changes during pregnancy in multiple sclerosis. The method was immunoSEQ multiplex PCR; TCRdb's version includes in-frame clones alone and lacks a portion of them. The table shows roughly 37,000 clones, with 92% occurring only once. The sample consisted of CD8+ T cells from peripheral blood mononuclear cells, taken before pregnancy. These receptors came from a female donor with multiple sclerosis, enrolled in a pregnancy study.

The chain is built from TRBV28 and TRBJ2-7; D not resolved. The CDR3 is 14 residues long. V gave up 3 bases and J gave up 2 bases, with 11 bases separating them. In germline, CDR1 is MDHEN, CDR2 SYDVKM. The CDR3 protein is CASSFYEFPYEQYF. The CDR3 DNA reads as TGTGCCAGCAGTTTTTATGAGTTTCCCTACGAGCAGTACTTC.

The genes are TRBV4-2 and TRBJ1-2; tentative D call: TRBD1 (6 bases). Germline V gene data show CDR1 as LGHNA and CDR2 as YNFKEQ. CDR3 length: 16 residues. Trimming removed 1 base from V and 0 bases from J, with 12 bases in between. The chain's CDR3 is CASSQGGGASNYGYTF. CDR3 nucleotides: TGTGCCAGCAGCCAAGGGGGGGGCGCTTCTAACTATGGCTACACCTTC.

The chain carries TRBV5-8 and TRBJ1-5; D remains ambiguous. Between the trimmed V and J ends, which lost 5 bases and 0 bases, there was a span of 9 bases. Germline V lookup: CDR1 SGHTS, CDR2 YDEGEE. The CDR3 spans 14 residues. The CDR3 sequence: CASSSGSSNQPQHF. The CDR3 nucleotides are TGTGCCAGCAGTTCGGGGAGTAGCAATCAGCCCCAGCATTTT.

V gene TRBV15 combines with J gene TRBJ1-2; no definite D call. From germline, CDR1 is LNHNV and CDR2 YYDKDF (reference sequence). V was pared by 0 bases and J by 13 bases, with 18 bases between. The CDR3 extends over 14 amino acids. In DNA, the CDR3 is TGTGCCACCAGCAGAGAATTTCCTTTTGGGCAGTTCACCTTC. It is translated as CATSREFPFGQFTF.

This clone appeared a single time. The chain is built from TRBV5-6 and TRBJ1-6; unclear D gene. V was cut by 1 base and J by 4 bases, with 6 bases left in between. This CDR3 region has 14 residues. Germline V CDR1 and CDR2: SGHDT, YYEEEE. CDR3 bases: TGTGCCAGCAGCTTGTCGGAGTATAATTCACCCCTCCACTTT. It specifies CASSLSEYNSPLHF.

This chain joins TRBV27 and TRBJ1-1; D call uncertain. V was clipped by 5 bases and J by 1 base, with 14 bases between them. The germline CDR1 and CDR2 sequences are MNHEY and SMNVEV (reference sequence). This CDR3 region has 15 residues. The CDR3 nucleotides are TGTGCCAGCAGTGTCCGACTCCACACGAACACTGAAGCTTTCTTT. Its protein product is CASSVRLHTNTEAFF.

The rearrangement uses TRBV9 and TRBJ2-1; D uncertain. This CDR3 spans 13 amino acids. Germline V CDR1 and CDR2: SGDLS, YYNGEE. The V and J ends lost 4 bases and 10 bases respectively, with 15 bases between them. The CDR3 DNA is TGTGCCAGCAGCCCGCCGACTTCGCGGGAGCAGTTCTTC. It is translated as CASSPPTSREQFF.

V is TRBV27 and J is TRBJ1-1, with D maybe TRBD1 (6 bases). Deletions cut 5 bases from V and 1 base from J, with 11 bases between. Germline lookup yields CDR1 MNHEY and CDR2 SMNVEV (reference sequence). The CDR3 sequence is 14 residues long. As DNA, the CDR3 is TGTGCCAGCAGTGCGGACAGAGCGAACACTGAAGCTTTCTTT. Its translation is CASSADRANTEAFF.

The chain links TRBV2 to TRBJ1-3; TRBD1 is a possible D gene (6 bases). The CDR3 has 12 amino acids. V lost 8 bases, J lost 7 bases, and 12 bases lay in between. The V gene's germline CDR1 is SNHLY and CDR2 FYNNEI. The CDR3: CASRGGRNTIYF. CDR3 DNA sequence: TGTGCCAGCCGCGGGGGGCGGAACACCATATATTTT.

The genes are TRBV10-3 and TRBJ1-2; no reliable D call. Trimming shortened V by 2 bases and J by 2 bases, and 6 bases separated the two germline ends. This CDR3 has 13 residues. Germline-derived CDR1 and CDR2 are ENHRY and SYGVKD. The CDR3 loop is CAISEGFNYGYTF. The CDR3 region has the DNA TGTGCCATCAGTGAGGGCTTCAACTATGGCTACACCTTC.

J is TRBJ2-2 and V is TRBV7-8; 7 nucleotides align to TRBD2. V dropped 6 bases and J dropped 0; count of bases not matched to a gene: 4. From germline, CDR1 is SGHVS and CDR2 FQNEAQ. The CDR3 is made up of 15 amino acids. Written as DNA, the CDR3 is TGTGCCAGCAGACCTAGCGGAGCGAACACCGGGGAGCTGTTTTTT. This translates into CASRPSGANTGELFF.

This clone was observed a few times. The gene calls are TRBV2 and TRBJ1-1; D not certain. The V gene's germline CDR1 is SNHLY and CDR2 FYNNEI. V dropped 4 bases and J dropped 11 bases, with 8 bases sitting between them. CDR3 length equals 10 residues. CDR3 DNA sequence: TGTGCCAGCAGTGGCCGGTCGGCTTTCTTT. Translated: CASSGRSAFF.

The CDR3 DNA reads as TGTGCCAGCAGCTTAGTTAGCGGGGGACAAGAGACCCAGTACTTC. This gives the protein CASSLVSGGQETQYF. The rearrangement uses TRBV7-9 and TRBJ2-5, with 9 bases that match TRBD2. The J segment lost 2 bases and the V segment lost 1 base, leaving 2 bases of the junction unmatched. Per the germline V gene, CDR1 is SEHNR and CDR2 is FQNEAQ (reference sequence). This CDR3 is 15 amino acids long.

The gene calls are TRBV28 and TRBJ1-6; D gene ambiguous. This CDR3 is 13 amino acids long. V dropped 7 bases and J dropped 13 bases, with 17 bases sitting between them. Per the germline V gene, CDR1 is MDHEN and CDR2 is SYDVKM. The CDR3 here is CASTLGWLAPLHF. CDR3 nucleotide sequence: TGTGCCAGCACTTTGGGCTGGCTGGCGCCCCTCCACTTT.

Remarks on this clone: The same CDR3 is also encoded by other DNA sequences in this sample. The chain recombines TRBV6-1 with TRBJ2-7, with D unclear. Germline CDR1 MNHNS, CDR2 SASEGT. The CDR3 totals 13 residues. Trimming removed 3 bases at V and 0 bases at J, with 6 bases between. As DNA, the CDR3 is TGTGCCAGCAGTGAGGGCCGCTCCTACGAGCAGTACTTC. Amino acid sequence: CASSEGRSYEQYF.

This clone occurred once. The chain carries TRBV20-1 and TRBJ1-1; D is undetermined. Germline V lookup: CDR1 DFQATT, CDR2 SNEGSKA (reference sequence). This CDR3 region has 11 residues. The CDR3, as DNA: TGCAAAGCCGGTCGGAACACTGAAGCTTTCTTT. It specifies CKAGRNTEAFF.

This clone was seen once. The V and J genes are TRBV7-9 and TRBJ1-2; D is possibly TRBD1 (5 bases). In germline, CDR1 is SEHNR, CDR2 FQNEAQ (reference sequence). V gave up 5 bases and J gave up 3 bases, with 13 bases separating them. CDR3 length: 14 residues. The CDR3 loop is CASSPRGGDYGYTF. The CDR3 bases are TGTGCCAGCAGCCCCCGCGGGGGTGACTATGGCTACACCTTC.

The chain employs TRBV27 and TRBJ2-5, with 7 bases matching TRBD1. Trimming at V came to 6 bases and at J to 4 bases, leaving 8 bases not matched to a gene. Per germline, CDR1 MNHEY and CDR2 SMNVEV (reference sequence). The CDR3 is made up of 14 amino acids. CDR3 in amino acids: CASSTQQGPETQYF. The CDR3 coding sequence is TGTGCCAGCAGCACCCAACAGGGGCCAGAGACCCAGTACTTC.

The rearrangement links TRBV5-1 to TRBJ2-1, with 9 bases lining up with TRBD2. The V segment lost 1 base and the J segment 7 bases; nucleotides outside the gene matches: 6. Per the germline V gene, CDR1 is SGHRS and CDR2 is YFSETQ. The CDR3 has 15 residues. The CDR3 DNA is TGCGCCAGCAGCTTGTGGCGGGGGGGCCCGAATGAGCAGTTCTTC. This translates into CASSLWRGGPNEQFF.

The genes are TRBV19 and TRBJ2-3; D is possibly TRBD1 (6 bases). In germline, CDR1 is LNHDA, CDR2 SQIVND (reference sequence). The V end was cut by 6 bases, the J end by 3 bases, with 10 bases between. The CDR3 length is 13 residues. This chain's CDR3 is CASSQGSTDTQYF. The CDR3 DNA reads as TGTGCCAGTAGCCAGGGGTCTACAGATACGCAGTATTTT.

The gene calls are TRBV6-1 and TRBJ2-7; possible D gene TRBD1, 5 bases. Germline CDR1 reads MNHNS; CDR2 reads SASEGT. CDR3 length: 14 residues. V lost 7 bases to trimming and J lost 2 bases, with 15 bases between them. The CDR3 reads CASKKDTYTYEQYF. The CDR3 DNA reads TGTGCCAGCAAGAAGGACACTTATACCTACGAGCAGTACTTC.

The rearrangement uses TRBV7-9 and TRBJ2-4; D is possibly TRBD2 (6 bases). CDR1 and CDR2 (germline): SEHNR, FQNEAQ (reference sequence). V lost 3 bases and J 3 bases, leaving 18 bases between the germline ends. The length of the CDR3 is 17 residues. CDR3 nucleotide sequence: TGTGCCAGCAGCTTCTCCGCCATGGGGGAGGACAAAAACATTCAGTACTTC. Its translation is CASSFSAMGEDKNIQYF.

J is TRBJ1-1 and V is TRBV6-5, with 10 bases that match TRBD1. The V gene end was trimmed by 4 bases and the J gene end by 3 bases; junction bases not matched to a gene: 5. The germline V gene encodes CDR1 MNHEY and CDR2 SVGAGI. The CDR3 runs 15 residues. CDR3 protein: CASSLTGGRDTEAFF. CDR3 DNA: TGTGCCAGCAGTTTGACAGGGGGCAGGGACACTGAAGCTTTCTTT.

The chain employs TRBV9 and TRBJ2-3, with 10 positions matching TRBD2. The V and J ends lost 2 bases and 2 bases, in that order; junction bases with no gene match: 5. CDR3 length: 16 amino acids. Germline V gene sequence: CDR1 SGDLS, CDR2 YYNGEE. This CDR3 reads CASSVNSGGPTDTQYF. In DNA, the CDR3 is TGTGCCAGCAGCGTTAATAGCGGGGGGCCCACAGATACGCAGTATTTT.

The chain employs TRBV5-6 and TRBJ1-1; D is perhaps TRBD1 (6 bases). CDR3 length: 13 residues. Trimming cost V 4 bases and J 6 bases, with 13 bases left between them. Germline loops: CDR1 SGHDT, CDR2 YYEEEE. CDR3 sequence (DNA): TGTGCCAGCAGCCCGCCAGGGGAGCCTGAAGCTTTCTTT. This sequence encodes CASSPPGEPEAFF.